These T cell receptor beta chains were read from a single sample in a study of glioma-infiltrating T cells. TCRdb re-called the multiplex PCR reads through MiXCR, storing one row per CDR3 protein. In the table there are tens of thousands of distinct CDR3 sequences, approximately 22% of which are singletons. Specimen: glioma tissue, nonneoplastic brain tissue, or PBMCs (not recorded which). Source of these receptors: a human donor with low-grade glioma or glioblastoma, undergoing nonglioma brain surgery, or in good health (not recorded which). The CDR3 runs from the conserved cysteine through the conserved F or W. The D gene is left open where the match is weak. Size is stated for part of the rows, as once, few or many counts, or as a class when the clone is expanded.

v_gene	d_gene	j_gene	abundance	CDR3aa	CDR3nt
TRBV20-1	TRBD1	TRBJ1-2	many	CSASRDSNYGYTF	TGCAGTGCTAGCCGGGACAGCAACTATGGCTACACCTTC
TRBV20-1	TRBD1	TRBJ1-2	-	CRADVTGTEGYNF	TGCAGGGCGGACGTTACCGGGACAGAGGGCTACAACTTC
TRBV7-2	-	TRBJ2-7	few	CASSQRASSYEQYF	TGTGCCAGCAGCCAGCGGGCGAGCTCCTACGAGCAGTACTTC
TRBV7-2	-	TRBJ2-2	many	CASSLVLTGELFF	TGTGCCAGCAGCTTAGTTCTTACCGGGGAGCTGTTTTTT
TRBV12-3/TRBV12-4	-	TRBJ2-7	few	CASAQGDPGIYEQYF	TGTGCCAGCGCCCAAGGGGACCCCGGGATCTACGAGCAGTACTTC
TRBV7-8	TRBD1	TRBJ1-5	many	CASSSGQGRLPQHF	TGTGCCAGCAGCTCAGGACAGGGGCGACTTCCCCAGCATTTT
TRBV6-1	TRBD1	TRBJ1-2	many	CASSLQGSNYGYTF	TGTGCCAGCAGTTTACAGGGGTCTAACTATGGCTACACCTTC
TRBV10-3	TRBD2	TRBJ2-1	many	CAISELAGGQEQFF	TGTGCCATCTCGGAACTAGCGGGAGGGCAGGAGCAGTTCTTC
TRBV7-6	TRBD1	TRBJ1-3	many	CASSPPLTGASNTIYF	TGTGCCAGCAGCCCCCCGCTGACAGGGGCGTCAAACACCATATATTTT
TRBV18	-	TRBJ2-2	-	CASSPGRGWTGELFF	TGTGCCAGCTCACCAGGAAGGGGCTGGACCGGGGAGCTGTTTTTT
TRBV6-2/TRBV6-3	TRBD2	TRBJ2-7	many	CASSFLTSGPTYEQYF	TGTGCCAGCAGTTTCCTAACTAGCGGGCCTACCTACGAGCAGTACTTC
TRBV6-5	-	TRBJ2-2	many	CASSYFGAPGTGELFF	TGTGCCAGCAGTTACTTCGGGGCTCCCGGGACCGGGGAGCTGTTTTTT
TRBV2	-	TRBJ1-2	many	CASIRDLGNYGYTF	TGTGCCAGCATCCGCGACCTAGGAAACTATGGCTACACCTTC
TRBV27	TRBD2	TRBJ2-5	many	CASSLRGLAGGLQYQETQYF	TGTGCCAGCAGTTTACGCGGACTAGCGGGAGGACTACAGTACCAAGAGACCCAGTACTTC
TRBV24-1	-	TRBJ1-1	-	CAPSPRRPALF	TGTGCCCCCAGTCCCCGCAGGCCAGCTCTCTTT
TRBV20-1	-	TRBJ2-5	many	CSAPGRLGETQYF	TGCAGTGCTCCGGGCCGCCTCGGAGAGACCCAGTACTTC
TRBV20-1	TRBD1	TRBJ2-5	many	CSARRDSQETQYF	TGCAGTGCTAGGAGGGACAGCCAAGAGACCCAGTACTTC
TRBV20-1	TRBD1	TRBJ1-5	many	CSARVGPGGFYQPQHF	TGCAGTGCTAGAGTAGGGCCAGGGGGTTTTTATCAGCCCCAGCATTTT
TRBV7-9	-	TRBJ1-1	few	CASSLATNTEAFF	TGTGCCAGCAGCTTAGCTACTAACACTGAAGCTTTCTTT
TRBV10-1	TRBD1	TRBJ1-1	few	CASSRQGTGEAFF	TGCGCCAGCAGTAGACAGGGGACCGGGGAAGCTTTCTTT